The 18 T cell receptor beta chains below all came from one sample that was sequenced in a study of tissue T cells after allogeneic stem cell transplantation (dated 2022 in TCRdb). Receptors were amplified or captured by the immunoSEQ multiplex PCR assay. In TCRdb, the immuneACCESS table is reduced to in-frame sequences with V and J assigned. These tables do not hold every clone; where another copy was compared, an unresolved V gene accounts for under half, and the others remain unexplained. In this sample the table shows some 22,000 clones, roughly three quarters of which occur a single time. Approximately 0.41% of the sample belongs to the ten largest clones. Sequencing was carried out using blood. These TCRs come from a female BALB/c mouse in good health. The MHC haplotype of this strain is H2-d.

This clone appeared a few times. The gene names here belong to mouse. The read finishes 1 residue shy of the CDR3 end, and the germline J gene is used to complete it. The chain employs TRBV19 and TRBJ2-1; D gene unclear. The CDR3 runs 13 residues. The germline gives CDR1 FNHDT, CDR2 SITEND (reference sequence). V was cut by 4 bases and J by 1 base, with 6 bases left in between. CDR3 bases read: TGTGCCAGCAGTCCAAAAAACTATGCTGAGCAGTTC. It encodes CASSPKNYAEQF. Given in full, the CDR3 is CASSPKNYAEQFF.

Turning to this clone: Mouse germline and gene names are used. The CDR3 bases that were read are TGTGGTGCTAGAAGAGACAGGGGGGGCTATGAACAGTAC. Amino acid sequence: CGARRDRGGYEQY. The CDR3 reads in full as CGARRDRGGYEQYF. The chain links TRBV20 to TRBJ2-7, with TRBD1 matching 9 bases. The CDR3 goes on 1 residue after the read ends, and that part is filled in from the germline J gene. In germline, CDR1 is GFQATS, CDR2 STVNSAI. With 3 bases clipped from V and 3 bases from J, the junction kept 6 bases outside the gene matches. CDR3 length equals 14 residues.

Of note for this clone: Mouse gene names apply. The CDR3 goes on 1 residue after the read ends, and that part is filled in from the germline J gene. V gene TRBV17 combines with J gene TRBJ2-3; D perhaps matches TRBD2 (6 bases). Per germline, CDR1 MNHDT and CDR2 YYDKIL. The CDR3 is made up of 14 amino acids. V was pared by 3 bases and J by 0 bases, with 7 bases between. CDR3 in amino acids: CASSRGGSAETLYF. Partial CDR3 DNA: TGTGCTAGCAGTAGGGGGGGAAGTGCAGAAACGCTGTAT.

In the case of this clone: Gene names are the mouse ones. The read ends 1 residue early relative to the CDR3; the germline J gene fills the gap. V and J are TRBV31 and TRBJ1-4; D might be TRBD1 (5 bases). Trimming took 0 bases from V and 7 from J, leaving 9 bases between them. This CDR3 has 13 amino acids. The germline V gene encodes CDR1 GKSSPN and CDR2 SITVG. The CDR3 protein is CAWSLGGSERLFF. The sequenced CDR3 bases are TGTGCCTGGAGTCTGGGGGGTAGCGAAAGATTATTT.

This clone was detected a few times. The genes and germline here are from mouse. The read halts 1 residue ahead of the CDR3 end, with the missing end drawn from the germline J gene. This chain joins TRBV2 and TRBJ1-2, with a weak D call TRBD1 (6 bases). The CDR3 consists of 16 residues. Trimming stripped 0 bases from V and 0 bases from J, with 11 bases between. Germline V gene data show CDR1 as LGHNA and CDR2 as YSYQKL. The sequenced part of the CDR3 DNA is TGTGCCAGCAGCCAAGAGTGGGGACAAGCAAACTCCGACTACACC. Its protein product is CASSQEWGQANSDYT. The full CDR3 sequence reads CASSQEWGQANSDYTF.

This clone was seen more than once but under ten times. Mouse gene names apply. The observed sequence ends 1 residue before the CDR3 terminus, with the missing tail filled in from the germline J gene. The chain uses TRBV5 and TRBJ2-7; 7 bases are shared with TRBD2. CDR1 and CDR2 (germline): LGHNA, YNLKQL (reference sequence). Unmatched junction bases numbered 3, after V lost 0 bases and J lost 4 bases. There are 14 residues in the CDR3. Here the CDR3 reads CASSQDPWGYEQYF. The CDR3 bases that were read are TGTGCCAGCAGCCAAGATCCCTGGGGGTATGAACAGTAC.

This clone was recorded only once. Mouse gene names apply. The CDR3 end falls 1 residue outside the read, so it is completed with the germline J gene. The chain recombines TRBV29 with TRBJ2-2; 7 bases fit TRBD1. J lost 3 bases, V lost 3 bases, and 1 base had no gene match. The CDR3 is 14 residues long. Germline V CDR1 and CDR2: MSHET, SYDVDS. The DNA read from the CDR3 is TGTGCTAGCAGTTTTGGACAGGACACCGGGCAGCTCTAC. Protein sequence: CASSFGQDTGQLY. The CDR3, in full, reads CASSFGQDTGQLYF.

A word on this clone: Mouse names are used for the genes. The read terminates 1 residue ahead of where the CDR3 ends, so the germline J gene completes it. This chain links TRBV14 with TRBJ2-3, with TRBD1 as a possible D gene (6 bases). CDR3 length: 15 amino acids. Germline assignment: CDR1 SGHDT and CDR2 FRDEAV. V was trimmed by 4 bases and J by 0 bases, leaving 12 bases between them. The CDR3 sequence: CASSPGQNSAETLYF. CDR3 DNA (partial): TGTGCCAGCAGTCCCGGACAGAATAGTGCAGAAACGCTGTAT.

This clone has just a few counts. The genes are named according to mouse. Here the CDR3 reads CASSPQRTSAETLYF. Incomplete CDR3 DNA: TGTGCTAGCAGTCCCCAAAGGACTAGTGCAGAAACGCTGTAT. This chain uses TRBV29 with TRBJ2-3, with D possibly matching TRBD2 (5 bases). The observed sequence ends 1 residue before the CDR3 terminus, with the missing tail filled in from the germline J gene. V was pared by 5 bases and J by 0 bases, with 12 bases between. The CDR3 sequence is 15 residues long. CDR1 MSHET and CDR2 SYDVDS come from the germline V gene. The full variable domain, with the rest looked up from reference TRBV29 and TRBJ2-3, is DMKVTQMPRYLIKRMGENVLLECGQDMSHETMYWYRQDPGLGLQLIYISYDVDSNSEGDIPKGYRVSRKKREHFSLILDSAKTNQTSVYFCASSPQRTSAETLYFGSGTRLTVL.

Notes on this clone: Gene names denote mouse genes. The CDR3 is cut off 1 residue early in the read; its end comes from the germline J gene. This chain uses TRBV31 with TRBJ2-2, with unresolved D. The CDR3 sequence is 13 residues long. Germline-derived CDR1 and CDR2 are GKSSPN and SITVG. The V end lost 3 bases, the J end lost 2 bases, and 7 bases lay between the germline ends. CDR3 sequence: CAWRDTNTGQLYF. CDR3 DNA (partial): TGTGCCTGGAGAGACACTAACACCGGGCAGCTCTAC. Combining the CDR3 with reference TRBV31 and TRBJ2-2 gives the whole variable domain AQTIHQWPVAEIKAVGSPLSLGCTIKGKSSPNLYWYWQATGGTLQQLFYSITVGQVESVVQLNLSASRPKDDQFILSTEKLLLSHSGFYLCAWRDTNTGQLYFGEGSKLTVL.

For this clone: Gene names follow the mouse nomenclature. The CDR3 loop is CASSLSDWGGQDTQYF. The DNA read from the CDR3 is TGTGCCAGCAGCCTCTCAGACTGGGGGGGCCAAGACACCCAGTAC. The V and J genes are TRBV5 and TRBJ2-5, with 11 positions matching TRBD2. The DNA ends 1 residue before the CDR3 does, and the rest of the CDR3 is filled in from the germline J gene. V shed 4 bases, J shed 2 bases, and the junction held 5 bases outside the gene matches. CDR3 length equals 16 residues. CDR1 and CDR2 (germline): LGHNA, YNLKQL (reference sequence).

As regards this clone: Mouse gene names apply. The CDR3 region is CASSQRQGDSYNSPLYF. The DNA read from the CDR3 is TGTGCCAGCAGCCAAAGACAGGGCGATTCCTATAATTCGCCCCTCTAC. V gene TRBV2 combines with J gene TRBJ1-6, with 7 bases fitting TRBD1. The read comes to an end 1 residue before the CDR3 does, leaving the germline J gene to fill in the end. TRBJ1-6 is treated as an ORF (open reading frame) with a function not yet certain. This CDR3 has 17 amino acids. J was trimmed by 0 bases and V by 2 bases; bases with no gene match: 4. CDR1 and CDR2 from the germline V gene are LGHNA and YSYQKL.

In the case of this clone: Gene names are mouse gene names. The sequence runs out 1 residue before the end of the CDR3; the remainder is reconstructed from the germline J gene. V and J are TRBV13-2 and TRBJ1-4; no reliable D call. The CDR3 has 14 residues. V was clipped by 1 base and J by 4 bases, with 8 bases between them. Germline lookup yields CDR1 NNHNN and CDR2 SYGAGS (reference sequence). CDR3 DNA, as far as it was read: TGTGCCAGCGGTGATCCACGGAACAACGAAAGATTATTT. Encoded protein: CASGDPRNNERLF. From start to end, the CDR3 is CASGDPRNNERLFF.

Points on this clone: These gene names are mouse names. Read data end 1 residue before the CDR3 end; the end is taken from the germline J gene. The V call is TRBV13-1, the J call TRBJ1-1; no clear D. V was clipped by 0 bases and J by 1 base, with 10 bases between them. The CDR3 is 15 residues long. Germline assignment: CDR1 NSHNY and CDR2 SYGAGN. The chain's CDR3 is CASSDAKGKNTEVFF. The sequenced CDR3 bases are TGTGCCAGCAGTGATGCAAAGGGCAAAAACACAGAAGTCTTC.

To note about this clone: Mouse gene names and germline throughout. The read terminates 1 residue before the CDR3 end, so the remaining end is supplied by the germline J gene. This sequence joins TRBV5 and TRBJ2-1, with 8 positions matching TRBD2. The germline gives CDR1 LGHNA, CDR2 YNLKQL (reference sequence). CDR3 length: 16 residues. V shed 0 bases, J shed 1 base, and the junction held 2 bases outside the gene matches. This CDR3 is CASSQDPGGNYAEQFF. The sequenced part of the CDR3 DNA is TGTGCCAGCAGCCAAGATCCTGGGGGGAACTATGCTGAGCAGTTC.

About this clone itself: Gene names denote mouse genes. The missing CDR3 end, 1 residue past where the read stops, is filled in from the germline J gene. The rearrangement links TRBV13-2 to TRBJ2-2; 7 bases map to TRBD2. The CDR3 consists of 15 residues. V shed 1 base, J shed 2 bases, and the junction held 2 bases outside the gene matches. Germline values: CDR1 NNHNN, CDR2 SYGAGS (reference sequence). CDR3 sequence reads: CASGDLGGNTGQLYF. The covered CDR3 bases are TGTGCCAGCGGTGATCTTGGGGGGAACACCGGGCAGCTCTAC.

About this clone: The listed genes are named as in mouse. The CDR3 end lies 1 residue beyond the end of the read and is filled in from the germline J gene. The V call is TRBV19, the J call TRBJ2-1, with unresolved D. Trimming took 4 bases from V and 3 from J, leaving 8 bases between them. CDR3 size: 13 residues. Germline V gives CDR1 FNHDT, CDR2 SITEND (reference sequence). Incomplete CDR3 DNA: TGTGCCAGCAGTTCCGACATCTATGCTGAGCAGTTC. This sequence encodes CASSSDIYAEQF. The whole CDR3 is CASSSDIYAEQFF.

Remarks on this clone: The gene symbols are mouse symbols. Read sequence stops 1 residue before the CDR3 end, and the germline J gene provides the missing end. The rearrangement joins TRBV13-1 to TRBJ2-5, with a possible D match to TRBD2 (6 bases). CDR3 length: 14 residues. Germline V gives CDR1 NSHNY, CDR2 SYGAGN. The V end was cut by 3 bases, the J end by 0 bases, with 8 bases between. The CDR3 loop reads CASSGGTNQDTQYF. The part of the CDR3 DNA that was read is TGTGCCAGCAGTGGGGGGACTAACCAAGACACCCAGTAC.